The 24 T cell receptor beta chains presented below share a single source sample, sequenced in a study of beta chain features in type 1 diabetes. Study-level results: Type 1 diabetes patients had TCRB CDR3s that were shorter (moderately but significantly so) in all four CD4+ subsets.

Expressed TCRB transcripts were sequenced because the isolated RNA had all been reverse transcribed beforehand. Sequencing was performed with immunoSEQ multiplex PCR; in TCRdb, only in-frame clones are kept and a portion is missing. The table shows about 700,000 clones, with roughly an eighth occurring only once. What these receptors recognize is not known. Specimen: naive CD4+ T cells from blood. The receptors were sampled from a man between 18 and 29 years old with type 1 diabetes.

The chain links TRBV29-1 to TRBJ1-1; possible D gene TRBD1, 5 bases. The CDR3 runs to 13 residues. Germline CDR1 SQVTM, CDR2 ANQGSEA. Trimming pared 3 bases from V and 5 bases from J, leaving 13 bases between. CDR3 nucleotides: TGCAGCGTTGAGGGGACCGTCGGAACTGAAGCTTTCTTT. It is translated as CSVEGTVGTEAFF.

The gene calls are TRBV5-1 and TRBJ2-5; D perhaps matches TRBD2 (5 bases). V gave up 3 bases and J gave up 1 base, with 7 bases separating them. This CDR3 has 13 amino acids. The germline gives CDR1 SGHRS, CDR2 YFSETQ. The DNA for the CDR3 is TGCGCCAGCAGCTCCGGACTCCAAGAGACCCAGTACTTC. It yields the protein CASSSGLQETQYF.

This rearrangement joins TRBV11-2 to TRBJ2-3, with a weak D call TRBD1 (6 bases). This CDR3 has 17 amino acids. V was trimmed by 5 bases and J by 0 bases, leaving 18 bases between them. CDR1 and CDR2 (germline): SGHAT, FQNNGV. The CDR3 region is CASSPMGTSHSTDTQYF. CDR3 bases: TGTGCCAGCAGCCCCATGGGGACATCGCATAGCACAGATACGCAGTATTTT.

This rearrangement joins TRBV30 to TRBJ2-1; 7 bases match TRBD1. The CDR3 spans 17 residues. Germline assignment: CDR1 GTSNPN and CDR2 SVGIG (reference sequence). Unmatched junction bases numbered 16, after V lost 0 bases and J lost 8 bases. CDR3 nucleotides: TGTGCCTGGAGTGTTGCCCGGGGTAGCGAGGGGGCCCATGAGCAGTTCTTC. As protein: CAWSVARGSEGAHEQFF.

V usage is TRBV7-2 and J usage is TRBJ2-3, with a tentative D call TRBD1 (5 bases). There are 12 residues in the CDR3. V lost 2 bases to trimming and J lost 11 bases, with 11 bases between them. Per the germline V gene, CDR1 is SGHTA and CDR2 is FQGNSA. The CDR3 DNA sequence: TGTGCCAGCAGCTTACAGGGCCGGGTGCAGTATTTT. It is translated as CASSLQGRVQYF.

In this sample, this clone turned up a few times. The rearrangement uses TRBV15 and TRBJ2-1, with 7 bases fitting TRBD1. The CDR3 loop spans 15 amino acids. Per the germline V gene, CDR1 is LNHNV and CDR2 is YYDKDF (reference sequence). The junction had 6 bases not matched to a gene; V was cut back by 4 bases and J by 3 bases. The CDR3 spells CATSNRGLLYNEQFF. The CDR3 nucleotides read TGTGCCACCAGCAACAGGGGCCTCCTCTACAATGAGCAGTTCTTC.

This clone was recorded a few times. The chain couples TRBV7-2 to TRBJ1-3; D is unresolved. The V gene's germline CDR1 is SGHTA and CDR2 FQGNSA. V was cut by 4 bases and J by 9 bases, with 16 bases left in between. The CDR3 covers 14 residues. CDR3 sequence (DNA): TGTGCCAGCAGCTCCCAACGGTCGGGGAGCACCATATATTTT. Amino acids: CASSSQRSGSTIYF.

In its sample, this clone was seen a few times. The genes are TRBV29-1 and TRBJ1-2; the D gene is possibly TRBD1 (5 bases). The CDR3 runs 14 residues. Germline loops: CDR1 SQVTM, CDR2 ANQGSEA. With 3 bases removed from V and 0 bases from J, the gap between germline ends came to 11 bases. The DNA of the CDR3 is TGCAGCGTTGACCTGGGGGACCCTAACTATGGCTACACCTTC. Protein sequence: CSVDLGDPNYGYTF.

This clone was seen a single time. At one boundary the junction diverges from the germline segment, which might be a read error. V and J are TRBV11-2 and TRBJ1-1; 8 bases map to TRBD1. The germline CDR1 and CDR2 sequences are SGHAT and FQNNGV. The CDR3 totals 12 residues. The CDR3 protein is CASSSTATGESF. DNA of the CDR3: TGTGCCAGCAGCTCTACTGCGACAGGGGAATCATTT.

The V gene is TRBV5-6, the J gene TRBJ1-2, with no clear D. Trimming left V 5 bases short and J 4 bases short, with 9 bases between. This CDR3 is 12 amino acids long. Germline V gene lookup returns CDR1 SGHDT and CDR2 YYEEEE. CDR3 in DNA: TGTGCCAGCAGACGAGCCGCCTATGGCTACACCTTC. The encoded protein is CASRRAAYGYTF.

The CDR3 loop is CASSRLRGVKKNIQYF. As DNA, the CDR3 is TGTGCCAGCAGCCGATTACGGGGGGTTAAGAAAAACATTCAGTACTTC. This sequence joins TRBV28 and TRBJ2-4; TRBD2 matches at 7 bases. This CDR3 has 16 residues. The V segment lost 6 bases and the J segment 4 bases; nucleotides outside the gene matches: 12. Germline V gene sequence: CDR1 MDHEN, CDR2 SYDVKM.

This clone came up a few times. The V and J genes are TRBV7-8 and TRBJ1-2; the match to TRBD1 covers 7 bases. Germline CDR1 reads SGHVS; CDR2 reads FQNEAQ. V shed 0 bases and J 2 bases; nucleotides not matched to a gene: 6. The length of the CDR3 is 16 residues. CDR3 sequence reads: CASSLAGRGMNYGYTF. The CDR3 bases are TGTGCCAGCAGCTTAGCGGGCAGGGGGATGAACTATGGCTACACCTTC.

The J gene is TRBJ1-1, the V gene TRBV29-1; TRBD1 is a possible D gene (6 bases). Germline CDR1 reads SQVTM; CDR2 reads ANQGSEA. The CDR3 runs to 13 residues. V was trimmed by 4 bases and J by 1 base, leaving 10 bases between them. CDR3 region: CSVGAGENTEAFF. The CDR3 coding sequence is TGCAGCGTTGGGGCAGGGGAGAACACTGAAGCTTTCTTT. Together with reference TRBV29-1 and TRBJ1-1, the CDR3 gives the full variable domain: SAVISQKPSRDICQRGTSLTIQCQVDSQVTMMFWYRQQPGQSLTLIATANQGSEATYESGFVIDKFPISRPNLTFSTLTVSNMSPEDSSIYLCSVGAGENTEAFFGQGTRLTVV.

The rearrangement joins TRBV6-5 to TRBJ1-4, with D possibly TRBD1 on 5 matching bases. Germline-derived CDR1 and CDR2 are MNHEY and SVGAGI. V was shortened by 5 bases and J by 8 bases, with 9 bases between the two germline ends. This CDR3 is 12 amino acids long. In nucleotides, the CDR3 is TGTGCCAGCAGTCGGCAGGGAGAAAAACTGTTTTTT. As protein: CASSRQGEKLFF.

This clone was counted a few times. The chain links TRBV27 to TRBJ2-5; maybe TRBD2 (6 bases). V dropped 5 bases and J dropped 5 bases, with 21 bases sitting between them. The CDR3 consists of 16 residues. The germline CDR1 and CDR2 sequences are MNHEY and SMNVEV (reference sequence). Here the CDR3 reads CASSLSGGGGWETQYF. CDR3 coding DNA: TGTGCCAGCAGTCTCTCGGGTGGGGGAGGCTGGGAGACCCAGTACTTC.

The chain employs TRBV11-2 and TRBJ2-1, with 8 nucleotides matching TRBD2. V was clipped by 4 bases and J by 4 bases; unmatched bases: 15. CDR1 and CDR2 (germline): SGHAT, FQNNGV. This CDR3 region has 18 residues. In nucleotides, the CDR3 is TGTGCCAGCAGCTCCCGAGCCGAGGGACTAGGAGAATACAATGAGCAGTTCTTC. Amino acid sequence: CASSSRAEGLGEYNEQFF.

The chain carries TRBV7-9 and TRBJ2-7; 8 bases line up with TRBD2. The CDR3 is 15 amino acids. The germline V gene has CDR1 SEHNR and CDR2 FQNEAQ (reference sequence). V shed 6 bases and J 2 bases; nucleotides not matched to a gene: 9. The CDR3 spells CASRPGGATTYEQYF. CDR3 coding DNA: TGTGCCAGCAGACCCGGGGGGGCTACTACCTACGAGCAGTACTTC.

This clone showed up just a few times. The J gene is TRBJ2-1, the V gene TRBV30; possibly TRBD2 for D (6 bases). Germline lookup yields CDR1 GTSNPN and CDR2 SVGIG (reference sequence). CDR3 length: 14 amino acids. V lost 4 bases and J 1 base, leaving 11 bases between the germline ends. In nucleotides, the CDR3 is TGTGCCTGGACCCCCCGGGGGTCCTACAATGAGCAGTTCTTC. Protein sequence: CAWTPRGSYNEQFF.

In this sample, this clone turned up a few times. This sequence joins TRBV28 and TRBJ2-4; weak D call: TRBD2 (7 bases). Germline CDR1 MDHEN, CDR2 SYDVKM. V lost 5 bases and J 4 bases, leaving 15 bases between the germline ends. The CDR3 totals 15 residues. CDR3 in DNA: TGTGCCAGCAGTCCCGGGGGGCAGGGGAAAAACATTCAGTACTTC. Protein: CASSPGGQGKNIQYF.

This clone was found a few times. The chain combines TRBV4-1 with TRBJ2-7; TRBD1 or TRBD2 may be the D gene (5 bases each). Deletions cut 0 bases from V and 2 bases from J, with 11 bases between. The CDR3 spans 15 residues. CDR1 MGHRA and CDR2 YSYEKL come from the germline V gene. The CDR3 protein is CASSQENTGPYEQYF. The CDR3, as DNA: TGCGCCAGCAGCCAAGAAAACACGGGGCCCTACGAGCAGTACTTC.

The V call is TRBV5-4, the J call TRBJ1-6; 9 nucleotides match TRBD1. There are 15 residues in the CDR3. The germline V gene has CDR1 SGHNT and CDR2 YYREEE (reference sequence). V gave up 2 bases and J gave up 6 bases; unmatched junction bases: 3. The CDR3 DNA reads as TGTGCCAGCAGCTTCTCGGACAGGGGTAATTCACCCCTCCACTTT. This encodes CASSFSDRGNSPLHF.

This chain joins TRBV9 and TRBJ1-2, with D hard to call. CDR1 is SGDLS and CDR2 is YYNGEE in the germline V gene. The CDR3 covers 13 residues. Between the trimmed V and J ends, which lost 0 bases and 8 bases, there was a span of 11 bases. Here the CDR3 DNA reads TGTGCCAGCAGCGTAGTGGAGGACCACGGCTACACCTTC. The encoded protein is CASSVVEDHGYTF.

The chain joins TRBV15 to TRBJ1-5, with D uncertain. The germline V gene has CDR1 LNHNV and CDR2 YYDKDF (reference sequence). Deletions cut 1 base from V and 4 bases from J, with 5 bases between. The CDR3 length is 13 residues. The CDR3 loop is CATSRGMNQPQHF. CDR3 nucleotides: TGTGCCACCAGCAGAGGGATGAATCAGCCCCAGCATTTT.

This clone was seen only a few times. This chain uses TRBV28 with TRBJ1-1; no firm D call. Germline values: CDR1 MDHEN, CDR2 SYDVKM. The CDR3 sequence is 11 residues long. V lost 10 bases, J lost 4 bases, and 10 bases lay in between. The CDR3 nucleotides are TGTGCCACTCATTGGAGCACTGAAGCTTTCTTT. This gives the protein CATHWSTEAFF.